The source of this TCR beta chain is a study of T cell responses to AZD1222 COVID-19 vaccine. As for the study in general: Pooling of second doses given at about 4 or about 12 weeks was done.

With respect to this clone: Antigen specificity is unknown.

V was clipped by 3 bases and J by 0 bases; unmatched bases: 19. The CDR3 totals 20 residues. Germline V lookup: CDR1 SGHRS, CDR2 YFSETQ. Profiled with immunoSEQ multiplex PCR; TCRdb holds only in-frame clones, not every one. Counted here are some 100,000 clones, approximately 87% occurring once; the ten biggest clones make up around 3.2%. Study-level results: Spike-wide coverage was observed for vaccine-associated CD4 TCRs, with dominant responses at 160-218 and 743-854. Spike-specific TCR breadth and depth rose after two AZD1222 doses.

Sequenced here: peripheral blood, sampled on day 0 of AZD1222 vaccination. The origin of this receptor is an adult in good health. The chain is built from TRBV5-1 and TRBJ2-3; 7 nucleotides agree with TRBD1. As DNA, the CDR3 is TGCGCCAGCAGCTCGAGGTCTGGGACAGAACACAAGGAAAGCACAGATACGCAGTATTTT. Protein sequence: CASSSRSGTEHKESTDTQYF.